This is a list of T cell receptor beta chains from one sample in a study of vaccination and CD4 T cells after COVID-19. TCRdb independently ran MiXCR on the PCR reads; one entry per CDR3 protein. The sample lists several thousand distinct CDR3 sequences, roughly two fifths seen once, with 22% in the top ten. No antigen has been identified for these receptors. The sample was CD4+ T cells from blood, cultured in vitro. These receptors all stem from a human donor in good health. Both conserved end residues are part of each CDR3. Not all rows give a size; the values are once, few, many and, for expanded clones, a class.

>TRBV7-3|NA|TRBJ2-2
CASSLRASGGNTGELFF
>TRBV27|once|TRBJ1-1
CASSLQGAAEAFF
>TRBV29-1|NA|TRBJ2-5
CSVETRGETQYF
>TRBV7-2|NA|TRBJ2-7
CASSLAGTDTTYEQYF
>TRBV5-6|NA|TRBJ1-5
CASSLRWDQPQHF
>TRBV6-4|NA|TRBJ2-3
CASSELAGERDTQYF
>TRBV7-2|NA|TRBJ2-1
CASSLVGVGVNSYNEQFF
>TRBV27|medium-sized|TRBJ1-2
CASSLGGMAYGYTF
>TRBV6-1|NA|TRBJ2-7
CASSPGSYEQYF
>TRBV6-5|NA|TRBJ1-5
CASSYGPRGDQPQHF
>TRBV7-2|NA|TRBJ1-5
CASSDGYQPQHF
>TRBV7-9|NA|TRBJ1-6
CASSPNVGYNSPLHF
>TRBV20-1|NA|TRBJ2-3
CSGTSGPGGDTQYF
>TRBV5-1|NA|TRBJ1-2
CASGLEVMGNGYTF
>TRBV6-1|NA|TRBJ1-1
CASSLLIPAGTEAFF
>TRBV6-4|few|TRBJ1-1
CASSDRDFKRGAFF
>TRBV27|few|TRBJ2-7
CASSFSRTGAYEQYF